These T cell receptor beta chains were read from a single sample in a study of CD8 T cells in ankylosing spondylitis. Using its own MiXCR run on the 5' RACE reads, TCRdb lists one record per CDR3 protein. The table lists more than 500,000 distinct CDR3 sequences, over 4% of them singletons, with roughly 3.5% in the top ten. The sample was blood, either unsorted or a sorted T cell fraction (not recorded which). The receptors come from a male donor with ankylosing spondylitis. CDR3s include the opening cysteine and the closing phenylalanine or tryptophan. Fields, in order: J gene, D gene, V gene, clone size, CDR3 protein, CDR3 DNA. A D gene is named only where the DNA matches it firmly. The listing skips clone size in some rows; elsewhere it reads once, few, many or a size class.

>TRBJ2-1|TRBD1|TRBV25-1|many
CASSEWGQGLYEQFF
TGTGCCAGCAGTGAATGGGGACAGGGCCTCTATGAGCAGTTCTTC
>TRBJ1-4|TRBD1|TRBV7-2|many
CASSPRSQGGWEKLFF
TGTGCCAGCAGCCCCAGATCACAGGGGGGATGGGAAAAACTGTTTTTT
>TRBJ2-5|TRBD2|TRBV15|many
CATSRDGGRAQETQYF
TGTGCCACCAGCAGAGATGGCGGGAGGGCCCAAGAGACCCAGTACTTC
>TRBJ2-2|NA|TRBV3-1|NA
CASSQDDTVLTGELYF
TGTGCCAGCAGCCAAGACGACACCGTATTGACCGGGGAGCTGTATTTT
>TRBJ1-6|TRBD1|TRBV5-4|many
CASSSGTGIPLHF
TGTGCCAGCAGCTCCGGGACAGGGATCCCCCTCCACTTT
>TRBJ2-7|NA|TRBV7-9|many
CASSLGGTEYQHEQYF
TGTGCCAGCAGCTTAGGGGGTACAGAATACCAACACGAGCAGTACTTC
>TRBJ2-7|TRBD2|TRBV20-1|NA
CSAIAGSLHYEQYF
TGCAGTGCTATAGCGGGATCCCTCCACTACGAGCAGTACTTC
>TRBJ1-1|NA|TRBV12-3/TRBV12-4|many
CASISRRGFEAFF
TGTGCCAGCATCTCGCGGAGGGGATTTGAAGCTTTCTTT
>TRBJ1-5|TRBD1|TRBV12-3/TRBV12-4|many
CASSKTGVGDSNQPQHF
TGTGCCAGCAGTAAGACAGGGGTTGGCGATAGCAATCAGCCCCAGCATTTT
>TRBJ1-1|NA|TRBV28|many
CASSFGGRSAFF
TGTGCCAGCAGTTTTGGGGGGCGTTCGGCTTTCTTT
>TRBJ2-7|TRBD2|TRBV6-2/TRBV6-3|few
CASSFGTSGPPYEQYF
TGTGCCAGCAGTTTCGGGACTAGCGGTCCTCCCTACGAGCAGTACTTC
>TRBJ2-2|TRBD2|TRBV12-3/TRBV12-4|many
CASSGLAGLGTGELFF
TGTGCCAGCAGTGGGCTAGCGGGCTTAGGGACCGGGGAGCTGTTTTTT
>TRBJ2-7|TRBD2|TRBV29-1|many
CSVGLAGVYEQYF
TGCAGCGTTGGACTAGCGGGAGTCTACGAGCAGTACTTC
>TRBJ2-2|NA|TRBV15|many
CATSRDPGNTGELFF
TGTGCCACCAGCAGAGATCCCGGAAACACCGGGGAGCTGTTTTTT
>TRBJ2-1|TRBD2|TRBV24-1|NA
CATSGSSGGRVYNEQFF
TGTGCCACCAGTGGTAGTAGCGGGGGCAGGGTCTACAATGAGCAGTTCTTC
>TRBJ2-7|TRBD2|TRBV20-1|NA
CSAKGGGEHEQYF
TGCAGTGCTAAGGGCGGGGGGGAGCACGAGCAGTACTTC
>TRBJ2-3|NA|TRBV4-2|many
CASSHLPTGSGGTDTQYF
TGTGCCAGCAGCCATTTGCCCACAGGATCAGGGGGCACAGATACGCAGTATTTT
>TRBJ1-3|TRBD1|TRBV10-3|many
CAILQGSGNTIYF
TGTGCCATACTACAGGGGTCAGGAAACACCATATATTTT
>TRBJ2-7|TRBD2|TRBV5-1|NA
CASSSGRSGSPYEQYF
TGCGCCAGCAGCTCTGGCCGCAGCGGGAGTCCCTACGAGCAGTACTTC
>TRBJ2-1|NA|TRBV20-1|many
CSARGLRSANEQFF
TGCAGTGCTAGAGGACTACGCAGTGCCAATGAGCAGTTCTTC
>TRBJ1-1|NA|TRBV7-9|many
CASSPRQPAAFF
TGTGCCAGCAGCCCAAGACAGCCTGCAGCTTTCTTT
>TRBJ2-3|NA|TRBV5-1|many
CASSLLGDQYF
TGCGCCAGCAGCTTGTTAGGGGACCAGTATTTT
>TRBJ1-1|NA|TRBV3-1|few
CASSSPGQNTEAFF
TGTGCCAGCAGCTCCCCGGGACAGAACACTGAAGCTTTCTTT
>TRBJ2-7|TRBD2|TRBV5-1|many
CASNFRPAGVSTYEQYF
TGCGCCAGCAACTTCCGTCCAGCGGGAGTCAGCACCTACGAGCAGTACTTC
>TRBJ2-5|NA|TRBV12-3/TRBV12-4|many
CASSRLAREETQYF
TGTGCCAGCAGCCGCTTAGCCAGGGAGGAGACCCAGTACTTC
>TRBJ2-7|NA|TRBV29-1|many
CSVERVGSYEQYF
TGCAGCGTTGAAAGGGTTGGGTCCTACGAGCAGTACTTC
>TRBJ2-5|NA|TRBV6-2/TRBV6-3|many
CASRGSRGSQETQYF
TGTGCCAGCAGAGGAAGCAGGGGTAGCCAAGAGACCCAGTACTTC
>TRBJ2-4|NA|TRBV7-9|many
CASSPIIKPGQKNIQYF
TGTGCCAGCAGTCCAATTATTAAACCGGGACAAAAAAACATTCAGTACTTC
>TRBJ2-7|NA|TRBV2|few
CARRDKPSYEQYF
TGTGCCAGGAGGGACAAACCCTCCTACGAGCAGTACTTC
>TRBJ2-3|TRBD1|TRBV20-1|few
CSANDRDPTDTQYF
TGCAGTGCTAACGACAGGGATCCGACAGATACGCAGTATTTT
>TRBJ1-1|NA|TRBV20-1|many
CSASRDLNTEAFF
TGCAGTGCTAGTCGTGATTTGAACACTGAAGCTTTCTTT
>TRBJ2-1|TRBD2|TRBV7-9|many
CASSLRGRERGYNEQFF
TGTGCCAGCAGCTTACGTGGGCGGGAGAGGGGATACAATGAGCAGTTCTTC
>TRBJ2-3|TRBD2|TRBV5-1|many
CASSLEGASRTRTSSTDTQYF
TGCGCCAGCAGCTTGGAGGGAGCCTCGAGGACTAGGACCTCTAGCACAGATACGCAGTATTTT
>TRBJ1-2|NA|TRBV5-1|many
CASGPPEGLAGYTF
TGCGCCAGCGGGCCCCCAGAGGGGTTGGCAGGCTACACCTTC
>TRBJ2-7|NA|TRBV20-1|many
CSASKVPTDEQYF
TGCAGTGCTAGTAAGGTCCCAACCGACGAGCAGTACTTC
>TRBJ2-2|NA|TRBV12-5|many
CASGRGDTGELFF
TGTGCTAGTGGTCGTGGGGACACCGGGGAGCTGTTTTTT
>TRBJ2-5|NA|TRBV29-1|many
CSEGGGVGETQYF
TGCAGCGAAGGGGGGGGAGTTGGGGAGACCCAGTACTTC
>TRBJ2-1|TRBD2|TRBV20-1|many
CSARDGGLAYNEQFF
TGCAGTGCTAGAGATGGGGGACTAGCGTACAATGAGCAGTTCTTC
>TRBJ1-1|NA|TRBV7-8|many
CASSLVWSLNTEAFF
TGTGCCAGCAGCTTAGTATGGAGTTTGAACACTGAAGCTTTCTTT
>TRBJ2-5|TRBD2|TRBV9|many
CASSVVGSGGEGETQYF
TGTGCCAGCAGCGTAGTTGGTAGCGGGGGCGAAGGAGAGACCCAGTACTTC
>TRBJ1-3|NA|TRBV20-1|many
CSASGTLGDTIYF
TGCAGTGCTAGTGGCACCCTCGGGGACACCATATATTTT
>TRBJ1-2|NA|TRBV6-2/TRBV6-3|many
CASRGRGNDYGYTF
TGTGCCAGCAGGGGCAGGGGTAACGACTATGGCTACACCTTC
>TRBJ2-5|TRBD2|TRBV29-1|many
CSVRGTSGNQETQYF
TGCAGCGTTCGCGGGACTAGCGGGAACCAAGAGACCCAGTACTTC
>TRBJ1-5|NA|TRBV10-2|many
CASRVGNQPQHF
TGCGCCAGCAGAGTCGGGAATCAGCCCCAGCATTTT
>TRBJ2-2|TRBD1|TRBV5-1|few
CASSVDRGRSGELFF
TGCGCCAGCAGCGTCGACAGGGGGCGAAGCGGGGAGCTGTTTTTT
>TRBJ2-7|NA|TRBV6-2/TRBV6-3|many
CATWTRLEQYF
TGTGCCACCTGGACCCGTTTGGAGCAGTACTTC
>TRBJ2-3|NA|TRBV4-1|NA
CASSQSSGVTQYF
TGCGCCAGCAGCCAGTCATCGGGAGTTACGCAGTATTTT
>TRBJ2-3|TRBD2|TRBV5-1|many
CASSHGLANSDTQYF
TGCGCCAGCAGCCACGGACTAGCGAACTCAGATACGCAGTATTTT
>TRBJ1-5|NA|TRBV6-6|many
CASKEAGQPQHF
TGTGCCAGCAAGGAGGCAGGCCAGCCCCAGCATTTT
>TRBJ1-1|NA|TRBV3-1|few
CASRSRREEAFF
TGTGCCAGCAGATCCCGGAGGGAGGAAGCTTTCTTT
>TRBJ1-2|TRBD1|TRBV3-1|few
CASSHSRGSYYGYTF
TGTGCCAGCAGCCATAGCAGGGGGAGTTACTATGGCTACACCTTC
>TRBJ2-5|NA|TRBV6-2/TRBV6-3|many
CASSWAQETQYF
TGTGCCAGCAGTTGGGCCCAAGAGACCCAGTACTTC
>TRBJ1-1|TRBD1|TRBV11-2|few
CASSLLGQGGTEAFF
TGTGCCAGCAGCTTACTTGGACAGGGGGGCACTGAAGCTTTCTTT
>TRBJ2-7|NA|TRBV29-1|NA
CSVGYGDEQYF
TGCAGCGTTGGATATGGAGACGAGCAGTACTTC
>TRBJ2-3|NA|TRBV4-3|few
CASSQEQRGTDTQYF
TGCGCCAGCAGCCAAGAACAGCGGGGCACAGATACGCAGTATTTT